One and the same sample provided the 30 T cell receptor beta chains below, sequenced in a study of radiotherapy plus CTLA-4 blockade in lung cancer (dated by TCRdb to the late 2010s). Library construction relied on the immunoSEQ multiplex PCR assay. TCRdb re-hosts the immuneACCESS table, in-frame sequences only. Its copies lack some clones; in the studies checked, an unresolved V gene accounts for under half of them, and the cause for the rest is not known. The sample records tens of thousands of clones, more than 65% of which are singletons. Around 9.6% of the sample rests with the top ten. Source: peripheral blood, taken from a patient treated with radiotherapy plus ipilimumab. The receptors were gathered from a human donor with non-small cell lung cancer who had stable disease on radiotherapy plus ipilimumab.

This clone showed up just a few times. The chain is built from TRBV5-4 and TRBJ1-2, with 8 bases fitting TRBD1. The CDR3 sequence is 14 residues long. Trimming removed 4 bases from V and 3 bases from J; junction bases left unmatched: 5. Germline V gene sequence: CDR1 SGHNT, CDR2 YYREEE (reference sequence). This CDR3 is CASSRGGQDYGYTF. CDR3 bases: TGTGCCAGCAGCCGAGGGGGACAGGACTATGGCTACACCTTC. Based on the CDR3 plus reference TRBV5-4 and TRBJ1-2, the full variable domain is ETGVTQSPTHLIKTRGQQVTLRCSSQSGHNTVSWYQQALGQGPQFIFQYYREEENGRGNFPPRFSGLQFPNYSSELNVNALELDDSALYLCASSRGGQDYGYTFGSGTRLTVV.

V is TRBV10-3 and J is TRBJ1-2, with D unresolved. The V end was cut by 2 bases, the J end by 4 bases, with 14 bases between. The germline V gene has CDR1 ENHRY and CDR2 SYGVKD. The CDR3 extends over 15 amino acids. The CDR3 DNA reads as TGTGCCATCAGTGAGGATGAATGGTGGAGCTATGGCTACACCTTC. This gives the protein CAISEDEWWSYGYTF.

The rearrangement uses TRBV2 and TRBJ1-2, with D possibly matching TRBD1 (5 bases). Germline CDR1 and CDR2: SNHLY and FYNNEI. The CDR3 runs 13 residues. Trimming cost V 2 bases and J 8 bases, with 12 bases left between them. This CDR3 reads CASSETGVGGYTF. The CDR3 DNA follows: TGTGCCAGCAGTGAAACAGGAGTTGGCGGCTACACCTTC.

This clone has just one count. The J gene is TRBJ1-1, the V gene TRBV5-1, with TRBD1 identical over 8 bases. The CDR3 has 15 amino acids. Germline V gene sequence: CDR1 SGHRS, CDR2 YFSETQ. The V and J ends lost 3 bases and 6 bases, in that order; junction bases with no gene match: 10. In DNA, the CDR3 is TGCGCCAGCAGCTACCTTACAGGGGGGGGTGCTGAAGCTTTCTTT. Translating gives CASSYLTGGGAEAFF.

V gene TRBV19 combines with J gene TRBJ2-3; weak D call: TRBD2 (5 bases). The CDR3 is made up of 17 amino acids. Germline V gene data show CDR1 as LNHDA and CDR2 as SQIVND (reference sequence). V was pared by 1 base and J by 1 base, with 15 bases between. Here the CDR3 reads CASSIVTPRVGTDTQYF. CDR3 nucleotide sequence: TGTGCCAGTAGTATAGTGACCCCGAGGGTAGGCACAGATACGCAGTATTTT.

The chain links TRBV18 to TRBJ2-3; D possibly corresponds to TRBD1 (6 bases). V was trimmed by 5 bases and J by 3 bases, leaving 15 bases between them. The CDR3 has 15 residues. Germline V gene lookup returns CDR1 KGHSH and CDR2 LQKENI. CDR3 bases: TGTGCCAGCTCAACTACAGGGCGTAGGACAGATACGCAGTATTTT. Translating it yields CASSTTGRRTDTQYF.

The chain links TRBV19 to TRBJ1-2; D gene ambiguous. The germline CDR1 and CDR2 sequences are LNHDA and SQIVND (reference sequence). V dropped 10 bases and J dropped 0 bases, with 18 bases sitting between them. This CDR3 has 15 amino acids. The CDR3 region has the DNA TGTGCCACCGAGGGAACGGGGATAGCTAACTATGGCTACACCTTC. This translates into CATEGTGIANYGYTF.

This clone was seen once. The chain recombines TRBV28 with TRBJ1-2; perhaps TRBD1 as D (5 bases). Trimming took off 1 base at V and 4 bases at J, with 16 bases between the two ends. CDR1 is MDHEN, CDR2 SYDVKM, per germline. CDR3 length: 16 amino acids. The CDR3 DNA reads TGTGCCAGCAGTTTATTCCATTCAGGGCAGGGCTATGGCTACACCTTC. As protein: CASSLFHSGQGYGYTF.

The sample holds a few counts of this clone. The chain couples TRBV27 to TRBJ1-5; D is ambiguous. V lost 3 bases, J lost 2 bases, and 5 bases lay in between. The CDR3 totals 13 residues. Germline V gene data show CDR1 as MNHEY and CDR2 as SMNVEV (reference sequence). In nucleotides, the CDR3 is TGTGCCAGCAGTTTTAATGGCAATCAGCCCCAGCATTTT. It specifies CASSFNGNQPQHF.

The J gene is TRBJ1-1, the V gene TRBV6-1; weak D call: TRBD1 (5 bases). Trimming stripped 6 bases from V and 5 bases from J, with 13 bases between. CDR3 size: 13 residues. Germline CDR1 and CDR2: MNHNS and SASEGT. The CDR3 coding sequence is TGTGCCAGCAGGCCCGGGGGAAGGACTGAAGCTTTCTTT. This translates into CASRPGGRTEAFF.

This CDR3 is CASSLRSLDQPQHF. CDR3 sequence (DNA): TGTGCCAGCAGCTTAAGGAGCCTAGATCAGCCCCAGCATTTT. The genes are TRBV7-8 and TRBJ1-5; D gene unclear. V dropped 2 bases and J dropped 5 bases, with 10 bases sitting between them. The CDR3 runs to 14 residues. Germline V gene sequence: CDR1 SGHVS, CDR2 FQNEAQ.

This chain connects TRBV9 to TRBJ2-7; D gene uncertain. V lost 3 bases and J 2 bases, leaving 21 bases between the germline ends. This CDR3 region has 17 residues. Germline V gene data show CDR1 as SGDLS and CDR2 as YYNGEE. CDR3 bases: TGTGCCAGCAGCGGGTCCGCAGGCACAAGACATCCCTACGAGCAGTACTTC. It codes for CASSGSAGTRHPYEQYF.

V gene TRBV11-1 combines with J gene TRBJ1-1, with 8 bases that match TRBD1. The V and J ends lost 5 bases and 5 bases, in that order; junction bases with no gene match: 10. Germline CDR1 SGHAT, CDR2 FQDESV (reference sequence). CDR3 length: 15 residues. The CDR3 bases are TGTGCCAGCAGCCCCAAGACAGGGGATCGGACTGAAGCTTTCTTT. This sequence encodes CASSPKTGDRTEAFF.

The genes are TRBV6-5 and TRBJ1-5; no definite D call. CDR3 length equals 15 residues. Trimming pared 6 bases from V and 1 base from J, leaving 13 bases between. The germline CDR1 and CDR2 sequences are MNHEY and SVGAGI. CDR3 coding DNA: TGTGCCAGCAGCCCCGGGGATGGAAGCAATCAGCCCCAGCATTTT. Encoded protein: CASSPGDGSNQPQHF.

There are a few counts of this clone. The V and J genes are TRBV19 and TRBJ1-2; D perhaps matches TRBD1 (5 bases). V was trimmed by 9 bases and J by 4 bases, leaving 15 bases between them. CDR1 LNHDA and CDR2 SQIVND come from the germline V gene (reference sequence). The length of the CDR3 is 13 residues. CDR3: CASRNPGVYGYTF. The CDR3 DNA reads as TGTGCCAGCAGAAACCCGGGGGTCTATGGCTACACCTTC. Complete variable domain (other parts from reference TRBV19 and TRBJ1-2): DGGITQSPKYLFRKEGQNVTLSCEQNLNHDAMYWYRQDPGQGLRLIYYSQIVNDFQKGDIAEGYSVSREKKESFPLTVTSAQKNPTAFYLCASRNPGVYGYTFGSGTRLTVV.

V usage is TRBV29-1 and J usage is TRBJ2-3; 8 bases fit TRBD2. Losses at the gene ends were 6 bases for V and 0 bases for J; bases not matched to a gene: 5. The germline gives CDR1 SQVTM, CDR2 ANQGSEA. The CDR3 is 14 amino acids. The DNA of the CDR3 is TGCAGCGTAGCAGGACTAGCTAGCACAGATACGCAGTATTTT. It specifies CSVAGLASTDTQYF.

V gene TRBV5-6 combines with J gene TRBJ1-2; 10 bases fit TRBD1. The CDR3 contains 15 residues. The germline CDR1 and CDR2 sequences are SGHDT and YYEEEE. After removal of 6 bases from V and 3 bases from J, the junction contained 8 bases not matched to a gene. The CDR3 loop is CASTQRGQGYYGYTF. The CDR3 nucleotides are TGTGCCAGCACCCAGAGGGGACAGGGGTACTATGGCTACACCTTC.

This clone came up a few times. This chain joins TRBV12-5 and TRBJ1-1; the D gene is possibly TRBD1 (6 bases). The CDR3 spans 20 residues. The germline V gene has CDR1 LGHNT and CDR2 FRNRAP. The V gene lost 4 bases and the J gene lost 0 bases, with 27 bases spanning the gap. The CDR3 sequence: CASGSINDGTTDLMNTEAFF. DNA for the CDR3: TGTGCTAGTGGTTCCATCAACGACGGGACAACCGATCTTATGAACACTGAAGCTTTCTTT.

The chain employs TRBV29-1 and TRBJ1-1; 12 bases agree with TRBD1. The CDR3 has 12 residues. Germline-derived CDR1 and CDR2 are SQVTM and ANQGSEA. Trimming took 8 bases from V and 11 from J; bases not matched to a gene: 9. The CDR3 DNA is TGCAGCACTCAGGGACAGGGGGCGTCGGCTTTCTTT. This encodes CSTQGQGASAFF.

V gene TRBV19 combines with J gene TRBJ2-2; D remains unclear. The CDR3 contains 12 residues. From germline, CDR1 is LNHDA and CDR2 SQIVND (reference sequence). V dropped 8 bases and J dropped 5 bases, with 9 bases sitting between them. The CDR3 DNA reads TGTGCCAGTCACGGGTGGACCGGGGAGCTGTTTTTT. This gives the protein CASHGWTGELFF.

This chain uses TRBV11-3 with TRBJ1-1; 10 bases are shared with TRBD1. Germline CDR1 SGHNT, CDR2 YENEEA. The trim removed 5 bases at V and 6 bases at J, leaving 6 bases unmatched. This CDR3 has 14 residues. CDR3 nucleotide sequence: TGTGCCAGCAGCAGCACCGGACAGGGGGCTGAAGCTTTCTTT. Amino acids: CASSSTGQGAEAFF. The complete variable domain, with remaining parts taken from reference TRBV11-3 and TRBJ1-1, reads EAGVVQSPRYKIIEKKQPVAFWCNPISGHNTLYWYLQNLGQGPELLIRYENEEAVDDSQLPKDRFSAERLKGVDSTLKIQPAELGDSAVYLCASSSTGQGAEAFFGQGTRLTVV.

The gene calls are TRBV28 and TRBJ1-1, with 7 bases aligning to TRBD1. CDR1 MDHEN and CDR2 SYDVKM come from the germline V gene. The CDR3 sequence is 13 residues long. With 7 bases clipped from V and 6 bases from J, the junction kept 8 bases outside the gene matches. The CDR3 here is CASNQGVRSEAFF. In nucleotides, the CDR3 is TGTGCCAGCAACCAGGGGGTTAGATCTGAAGCTTTCTTT.

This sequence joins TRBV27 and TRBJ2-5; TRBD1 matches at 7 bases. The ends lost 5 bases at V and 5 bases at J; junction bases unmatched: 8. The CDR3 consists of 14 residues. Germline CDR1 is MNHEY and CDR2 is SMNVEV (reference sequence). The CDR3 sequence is CASSPLDRAETQYF. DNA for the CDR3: TGTGCCAGCAGTCCACTTGACAGGGCGGAGACCCAGTACTTC.

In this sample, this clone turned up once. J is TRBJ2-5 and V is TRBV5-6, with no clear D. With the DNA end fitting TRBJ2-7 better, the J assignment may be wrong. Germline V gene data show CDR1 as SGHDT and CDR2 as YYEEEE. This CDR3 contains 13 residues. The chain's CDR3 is CASSFSGVSEQYF. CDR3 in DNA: TGTGCCAGCAGCTTCTCAGGAGTTAGCGAGCAGTACTTC.

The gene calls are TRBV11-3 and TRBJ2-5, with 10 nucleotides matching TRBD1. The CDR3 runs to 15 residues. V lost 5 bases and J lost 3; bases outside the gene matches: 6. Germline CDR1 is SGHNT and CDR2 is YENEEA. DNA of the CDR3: TGTGCCAGCAGCCGGACAGGGGGGAATGAAGAGACCCAGTACTTC. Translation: CASSRTGGNEETQYF. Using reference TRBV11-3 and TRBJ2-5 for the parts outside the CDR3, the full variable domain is EAGVVQSPRYKIIEKKQPVAFWCNPISGHNTLYWYLQNLGQGPELLIRYENEEAVDDSQLPKDRFSAERLKGVDSTLKIQPAELGDSAVYLCASSRTGGNEETQYFGPGTRLLVL.

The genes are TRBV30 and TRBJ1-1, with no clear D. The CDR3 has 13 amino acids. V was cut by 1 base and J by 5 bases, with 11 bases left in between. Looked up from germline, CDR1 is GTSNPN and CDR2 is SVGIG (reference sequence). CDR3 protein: CAWSASLITEAFF. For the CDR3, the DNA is TGTGCCTGGAGTGCGTCCTTAATTACTGAAGCTTTCTTT.

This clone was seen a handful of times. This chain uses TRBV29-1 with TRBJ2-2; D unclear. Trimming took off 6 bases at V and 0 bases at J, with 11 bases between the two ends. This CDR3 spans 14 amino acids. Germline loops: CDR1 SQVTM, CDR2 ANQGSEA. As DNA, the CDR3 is TGCAGCGTGCAGAGGTTAGCGAACACCGGGGAGCTGTTTTTT. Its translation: CSVQRLANTGELFF.

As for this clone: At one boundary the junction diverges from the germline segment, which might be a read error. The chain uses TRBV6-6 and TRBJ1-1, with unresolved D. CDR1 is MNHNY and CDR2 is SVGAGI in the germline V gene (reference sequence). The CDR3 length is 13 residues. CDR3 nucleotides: TGTGCCGGCAGTTACGGGCTGAACACTGAAGCTTTCTTT. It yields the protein CAGSYGLNTEAFF.

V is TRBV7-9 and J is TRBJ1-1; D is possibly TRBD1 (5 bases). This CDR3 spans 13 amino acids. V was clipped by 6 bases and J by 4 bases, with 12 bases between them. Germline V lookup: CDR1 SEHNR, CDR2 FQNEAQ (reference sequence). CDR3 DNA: TGTGCCAGCAGAGAGGGCGGGGGCACTGAAGCTTTCTTT. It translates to CASREGGGTEAFF.

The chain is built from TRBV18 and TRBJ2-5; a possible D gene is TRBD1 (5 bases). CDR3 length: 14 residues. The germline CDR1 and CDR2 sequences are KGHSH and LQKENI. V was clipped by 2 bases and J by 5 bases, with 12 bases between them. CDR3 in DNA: TGTGCCAGCTCACCAAATATCAGGGCTGAGACCCAGTACTTC. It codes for CASSPNIRAETQYF.